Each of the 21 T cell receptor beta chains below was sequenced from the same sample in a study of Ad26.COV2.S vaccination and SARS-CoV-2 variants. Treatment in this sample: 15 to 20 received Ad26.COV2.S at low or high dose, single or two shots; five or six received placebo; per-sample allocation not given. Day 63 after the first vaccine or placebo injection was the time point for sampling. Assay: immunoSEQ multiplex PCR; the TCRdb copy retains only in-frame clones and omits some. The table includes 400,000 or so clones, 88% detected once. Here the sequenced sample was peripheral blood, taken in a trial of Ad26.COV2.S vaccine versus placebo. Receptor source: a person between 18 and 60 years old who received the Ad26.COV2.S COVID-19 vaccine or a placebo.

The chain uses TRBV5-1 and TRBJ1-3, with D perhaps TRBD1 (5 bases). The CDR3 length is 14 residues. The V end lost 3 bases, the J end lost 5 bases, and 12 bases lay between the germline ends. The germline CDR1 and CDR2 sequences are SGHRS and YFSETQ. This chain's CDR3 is CASSSQGFRNTIYF. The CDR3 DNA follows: TGCGCCAGCAGCTCGCAGGGATTCCGAAACACCATATATTTT.

CDR3: CASRVGDSPLHF. The CDR3 DNA reads TGTGCCAGTAGGGTCGGGGATTCACCCCTCCACTTT. V gene TRBV19 combines with J gene TRBJ1-6; no clear D gene. The CDR3 covers 12 residues. Germline V lookup: CDR1 LNHDA, CDR2 SQIVND (reference sequence). V was shortened by 6 bases and J by 8 bases, with 8 bases between the two germline ends.

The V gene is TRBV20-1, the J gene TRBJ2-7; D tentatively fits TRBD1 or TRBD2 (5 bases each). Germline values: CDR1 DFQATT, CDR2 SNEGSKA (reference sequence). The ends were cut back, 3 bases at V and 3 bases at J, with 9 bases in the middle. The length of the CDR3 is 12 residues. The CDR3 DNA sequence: TGCAGTGCTAGTGGGACCAGCTACGAGCAGTACTTC. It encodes CSASGTSYEQYF.

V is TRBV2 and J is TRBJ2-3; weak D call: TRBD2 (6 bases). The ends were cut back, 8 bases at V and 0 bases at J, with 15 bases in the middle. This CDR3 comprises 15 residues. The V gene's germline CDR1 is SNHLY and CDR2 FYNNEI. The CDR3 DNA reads TGTGCCAGCGCCCGGGACTCTTCTAGCACAGATACGCAGTATTTT. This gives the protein CASARDSSSTDTQYF.

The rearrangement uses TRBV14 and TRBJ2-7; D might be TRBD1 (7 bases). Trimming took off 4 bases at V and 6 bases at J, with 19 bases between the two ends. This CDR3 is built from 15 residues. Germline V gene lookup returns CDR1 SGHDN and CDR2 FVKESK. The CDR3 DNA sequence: TGTGCCAGCAGCCCCCAGACAGGGAGGTTTGGCGAGCAGTACTTC. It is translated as CASSPQTGRFGEQYF. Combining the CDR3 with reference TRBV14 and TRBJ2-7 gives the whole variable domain EAGVTQFPSHSVIEKGQTVTLRCDPISGHDNLYWYRRVMGKEIKFLLHFVKESKQDESGMPNNRFLAERTGGTYSTLKVQPAELEDSGVYFCASSPQTGRFGEQYFGPGTRLTVT.

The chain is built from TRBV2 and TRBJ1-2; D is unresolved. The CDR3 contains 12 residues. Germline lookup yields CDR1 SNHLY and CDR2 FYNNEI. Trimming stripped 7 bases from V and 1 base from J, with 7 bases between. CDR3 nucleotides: TGTGCCAGCACCCCTGGTAACTATGGCTACACCTTC. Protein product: CASTPGNYGYTF.

CDR3 DNA sequence: TGTGCCAGCAGCCACAGTGTGGACACCTCCAATTCACCCCTCCACTTT. This gives the protein CASSHSVDTSNSPLHF. V and J are TRBV3-1 (or the pseudogene TRBV3-2) and TRBJ1-6, with D possibly matching TRBD1 (5 bases). Trimming removed 3 bases at V and 7 bases at J, with 16 bases between. Germline V gives CDR1 LGHDT, CDR2 YNNKEL (reference sequence). The CDR3 runs 16 residues.

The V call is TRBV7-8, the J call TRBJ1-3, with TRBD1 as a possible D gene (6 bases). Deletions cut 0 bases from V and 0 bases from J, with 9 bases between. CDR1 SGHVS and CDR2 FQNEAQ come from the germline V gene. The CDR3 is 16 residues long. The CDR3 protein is CASSLATGNSGNTIYF. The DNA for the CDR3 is TGTGCCAGCAGCTTAGCGACAGGCAACTCTGGAAACACCATATATTTT.

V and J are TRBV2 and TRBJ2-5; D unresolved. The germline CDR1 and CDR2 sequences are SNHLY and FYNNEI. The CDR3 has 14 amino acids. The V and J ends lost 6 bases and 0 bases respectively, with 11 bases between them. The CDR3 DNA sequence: TGTGCCAGCAGCATTAGCAGGTACCAAGAGACCCAGTACTTC. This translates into CASSISRYQETQYF.

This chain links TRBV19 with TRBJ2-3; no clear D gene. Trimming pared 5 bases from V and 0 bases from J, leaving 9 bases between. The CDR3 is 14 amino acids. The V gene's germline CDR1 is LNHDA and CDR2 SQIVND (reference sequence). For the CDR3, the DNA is TGTGCCAGTAGTTTGAGTGCGAGCACAGATACGCAGTATTTT. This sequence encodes CASSLSASTDTQYF.

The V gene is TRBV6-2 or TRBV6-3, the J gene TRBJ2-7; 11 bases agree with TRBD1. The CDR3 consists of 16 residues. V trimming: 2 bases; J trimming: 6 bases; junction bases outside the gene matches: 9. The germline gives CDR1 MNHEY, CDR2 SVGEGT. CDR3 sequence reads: CASSYRGQGARFEQYF. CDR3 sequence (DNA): TGTGCCAGCAGTTACCGTGGACAGGGGGCAAGGTTCGAGCAGTACTTC.

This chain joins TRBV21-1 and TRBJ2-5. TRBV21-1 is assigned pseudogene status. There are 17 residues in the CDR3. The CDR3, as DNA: TGTGCCAGCAGCGGGCAGGGGGAGGGGGATCGCACAGAGACCCAGTACTTC. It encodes CASSGQGEGDRTETQYF.

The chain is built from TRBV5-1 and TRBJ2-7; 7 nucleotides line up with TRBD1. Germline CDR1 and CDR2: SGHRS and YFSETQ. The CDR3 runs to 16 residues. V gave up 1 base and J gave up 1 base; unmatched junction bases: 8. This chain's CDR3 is CASSLTTGVGSYEQYF. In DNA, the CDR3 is TGCGCCAGCAGCTTGACTACAGGGGTAGGGTCCTACGAGCAGTACTTC.

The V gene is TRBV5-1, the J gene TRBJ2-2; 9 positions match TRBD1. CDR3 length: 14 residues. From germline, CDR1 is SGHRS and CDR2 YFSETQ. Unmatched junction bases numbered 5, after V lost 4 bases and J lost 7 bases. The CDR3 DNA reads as TGCGCCAGCAGCACGGGACAGGGCAACGGGGAGCTGTTTTTT. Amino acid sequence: CASSTGQGNGELFF.

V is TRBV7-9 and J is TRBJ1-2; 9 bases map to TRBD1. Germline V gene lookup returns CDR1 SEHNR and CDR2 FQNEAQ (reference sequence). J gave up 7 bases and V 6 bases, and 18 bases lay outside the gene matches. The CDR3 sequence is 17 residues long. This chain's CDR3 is CASRSPSVTGGIGGYTF. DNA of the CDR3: TGTGCCAGCAGATCCCCCTCTGTAACAGGGGGCATCGGTGGCTACACCTTC.

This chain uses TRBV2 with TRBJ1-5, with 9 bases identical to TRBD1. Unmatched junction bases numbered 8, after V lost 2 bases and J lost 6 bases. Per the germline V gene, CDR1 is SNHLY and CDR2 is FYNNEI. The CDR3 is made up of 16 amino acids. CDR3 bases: TGTGCCAGCAGTGAAATATCCGGACAGGGGTTTCAGCCCCAGCATTTT. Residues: CASSEISGQGFQPQHF.

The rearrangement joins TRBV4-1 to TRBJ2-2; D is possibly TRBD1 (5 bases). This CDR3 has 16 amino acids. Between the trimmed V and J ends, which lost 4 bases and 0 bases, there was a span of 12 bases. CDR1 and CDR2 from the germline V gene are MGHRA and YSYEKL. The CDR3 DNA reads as TGCGCCAGCAGCCCTAGACAGAACTCGAACACCGGGGAGCTGTTTTTT. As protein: CASSPRQNSNTGELFF.

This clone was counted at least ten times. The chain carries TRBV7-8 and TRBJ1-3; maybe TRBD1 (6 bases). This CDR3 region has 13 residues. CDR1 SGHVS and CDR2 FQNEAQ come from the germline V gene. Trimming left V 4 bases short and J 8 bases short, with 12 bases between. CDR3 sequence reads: CASSSRTAYTIYF. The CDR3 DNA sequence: TGTGCCAGCAGCTCACGGACAGCTTACACCATATATTTT.

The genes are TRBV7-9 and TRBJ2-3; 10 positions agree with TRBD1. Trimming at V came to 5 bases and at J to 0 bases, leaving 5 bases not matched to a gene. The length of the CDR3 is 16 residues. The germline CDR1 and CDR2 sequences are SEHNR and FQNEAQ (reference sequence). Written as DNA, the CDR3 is TGTGCCAGCAGCCCTGGGACAGGGGCTAGCACAGATACGCAGTATTTT. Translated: CASSPGTGASTDTQYF.

The CDR3 reads CASSRAGIDEQFF. In DNA form, the CDR3 reads TGTGCCAGTTCCCGGGCCGGTATCGATGAGCAGTTCTTC. This sequence joins TRBV7-9 and TRBJ2-1; D gene uncertain. The CDR3 extends over 13 amino acids. From germline, CDR1 is SEHNR and CDR2 FQNEAQ (reference sequence). V was pared by 9 bases and J by 8 bases, with 17 bases between. The whole variable domain, remainder taken from reference TRBV7-9 and TRBJ2-1, is DTGVSQNPRHKITKRGQNVTFRCDPISEHNRLYWYRQTLGQGPEFLTYFQNEAQLEKSRLLSDRFSAERPKGSFSTLEIQRTEQGDSAMYLCASSRAGIDEQFFGPGTRLTVL.

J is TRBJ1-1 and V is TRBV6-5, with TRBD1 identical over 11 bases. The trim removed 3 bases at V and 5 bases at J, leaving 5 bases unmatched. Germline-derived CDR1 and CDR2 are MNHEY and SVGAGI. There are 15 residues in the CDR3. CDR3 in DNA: TGTGCCAGCAGTTATGGGGACAGGGGGTTTACTGAAGCTTTCTTT. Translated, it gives CASSYGDRGFTEAFF.